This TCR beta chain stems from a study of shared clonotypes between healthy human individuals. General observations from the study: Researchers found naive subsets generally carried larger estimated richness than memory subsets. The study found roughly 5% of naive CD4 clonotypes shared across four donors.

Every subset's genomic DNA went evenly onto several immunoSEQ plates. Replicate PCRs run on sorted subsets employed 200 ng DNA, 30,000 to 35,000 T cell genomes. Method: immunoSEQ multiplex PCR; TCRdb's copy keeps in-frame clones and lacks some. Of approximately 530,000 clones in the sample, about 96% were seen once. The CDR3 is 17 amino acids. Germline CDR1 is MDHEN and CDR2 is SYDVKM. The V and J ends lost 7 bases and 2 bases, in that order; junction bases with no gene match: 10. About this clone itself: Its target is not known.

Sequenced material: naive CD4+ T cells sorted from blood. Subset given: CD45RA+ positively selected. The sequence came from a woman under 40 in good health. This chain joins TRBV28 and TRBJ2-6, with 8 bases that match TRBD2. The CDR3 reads CASTHPSGSPGANVLTF. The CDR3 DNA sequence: TGTGCCAGCACCCATCCCAGCGGGAGTCCTGGGGCCAACGTCCTGACTTTC.